Given below is one T cell receptor beta chain in context. The CDR3 sequence is 14 residues long. Trimming left V 0 bases short and J 4 bases short, with 9 bases between. The germline V gene encodes CDR1 SEHNR and CDR2 FQNEAQ (reference sequence). This record belongs to a study of blood T cell repertoires in COVID-19. Produced via immunoSEQ multiplex PCR; TCRdb's table is partial and in-frame only. Altogether approximately 150,000 clones are present, around four fifths being singletons, with the ten largest covering over 7%. The genes are TRBV7-9 and TRBJ1-2; a weak D match, TRBD1 (6 bases). The sample consisted of peripheral blood. This sequence was found in a woman of 80 years or more with COVID-19, enrolled during active disease. CDR3 in amino acids: CASSLARTVYGYTF. Written as DNA, the CDR3 is TGTGCCAGCAGCTTAGCGCGGACAGTCTATGGCTACACCTTC. The variable domain in full, completed from reference TRBV7-9 and TRBJ1-2, reads DTGVSQNPRHKITKRGQNVTFRCDPISEHNRLYWYRQTLGQGPEFLTYFQNEAQLEKSRLLSDRFSAERPKGSFSTLEIQRTEQGDSAMYLCASSLARTVYGYTFGSGTRLTVV.